The 22 T cell receptor beta chains below come from one sample, sequenced in a study of blood T cell repertoires in COVID-19 (TCRdb year 2020). The library was built by means of the immunoSEQ multiplex PCR assay. The source is immuneACCESS, and TCRdb retained only in-frame sequences with V and J called. Part of the clones is not carried over; for the studies checked, unresolved V genes explain less than half of this, and the remainder is unexplained. The table for this sample lists 45,000 to 55,000 clones; roughly two thirds of them were counted only once. Together, the top ten hold around 10% of the sample. Sequencing was carried out using peripheral blood. The receptor set was obtained from a woman in her 70s with acute or convalescent COVID-19.

V is TRBV6-5 and J is TRBJ2-6; D not certain. V was pared by 0 bases and J by 2 bases, with 5 bases between. Looked up from germline, CDR1 is MNHEY and CDR2 is SVGAGI. The CDR3 totals 15 residues. Written as DNA, the CDR3 is TGTGCCAGCAGTTACTCTCTTGCTGGGGCCAACGTCCTGACTTTC. Protein product: CASSYSLAGANVLTF.

This clone has just a few counts. V is TRBV9 and J is TRBJ1-2, with 10 bases lining up with TRBD1. CDR1 and CDR2 from the germline V gene are SGDLS and YYNGEE. Trimming cost V 3 bases and J 8 bases; bases outside gene matches: 7. The CDR3 totals 14 residues. The CDR3 nucleotides are TGTGCCAGCAGCGACTCCGGGACAGGGGACGGCTACACCTTC. Its translation is CASSDSGTGDGYTF. Complete variable domain (other parts from reference TRBV9 and TRBJ1-2): DSGVTQTPKHLITATGQRVTLRCSPRSGDLSVYWYQQSLDQGLQFLIQYYNGEERAKGNILERFSAQQFPDLHSELNLSSLELGDSALYFCASSDSGTGDGYTFGSGTRLTVV.

The CDR3 is CASSLVLTEPTFYEQYF. In nucleotides, the CDR3 is TGTGCCAGCAGTTTAGTTTTGACAGAGCCTACATTCTACGAGCAGTACTTC. V gene TRBV28 combines with J gene TRBJ2-7; TRBD1 might be the D (5 bases). The V gene's germline CDR1 is MDHEN and CDR2 SYDVKM. CDR3 length equals 17 residues. V lost 2 bases to trimming and J lost 3 bases, with 20 bases between them.

This chain joins TRBV2 and TRBJ2-7; D possibly corresponds to TRBD1 (5 bases). The CDR3 has 16 residues. With 5 bases removed from V and 0 bases from J, the gap between germline ends came to 17 bases. The germline gives CDR1 SNHLY, CDR2 FYNNEI. In DNA form, the CDR3 reads TGTGCCAGCAGTCGCTTAGGGGCAGTGGGCTCCTACGAGCAGTACTTC. Translating it yields CASSRLGAVGSYEQYF.

This clone came up a few times. This chain joins TRBV6-2 or TRBV6-3 and TRBJ2-2, with D maybe TRBD1 (5 bases). Germline V gene sequence: CDR1 MNHEY, CDR2 SVGEGT. CDR3 length: 15 amino acids. Trimming removed 5 bases from V and 2 bases from J, with 12 bases in between. The CDR3 region is CASSQAGINTGELFF. The CDR3 nucleotides read TGTGCCAGCAGTCAGGCAGGGATAAACACCGGGGAGCTGTTTTTT.

V usage is TRBV28 and J usage is TRBJ1-4; D is undetermined. Germline values: CDR1 MDHEN, CDR2 SYDVKM. This CDR3 contains 15 residues. Trimming removed 3 bases from V and 1 base from J, with 9 bases in between. Here the CDR3 reads CASSLDPGTNEKLFF. The CDR3 DNA reads TGTGCCAGCAGTTTGGATCCAGGAACTAATGAAAAACTGTTTTTT. The full variable domain, rest sourced from reference TRBV28 and TRBJ1-4, is DVKVTQSSRYLVKRTGEKVFLECVQDMDHENMFWYRQDPGLGLRLIYFSYDVKMKEKGDIPEGYSVSREKKERFSLILESASTNQTSMYLCASSLDPGTNEKLFFGSGTQLSVL.

The rearrangement links TRBV5-4 to TRBJ2-3; 11 bases are a match to TRBD2. The CDR3 sequence is 18 residues long. The V and J ends lost 4 bases and 1 base, in that order; junction bases with no gene match: 11. Germline V CDR1 and CDR2: SGHNT, YYREEE (reference sequence). The CDR3 DNA reads TGTGCCAGCAGCCCACTAGCGGGGGTCCTGACCCGCACAGATACGCAGTATTTT. Translating it yields CASSPLAGVLTRTDTQYF.

This CDR3 is CASSAGLANVLTF. In DNA form, the CDR3 reads TGTGCCAGCTCGGCAGGGCTGGCCAACGTCCTGACTTTC. V is TRBV18 and J is TRBJ2-6; D is possibly TRBD1 (5 bases). CDR1 is KGHSH, CDR2 LQKENI, per germline. This CDR3 has 13 residues. The V gene lost 6 bases and the J gene lost 6 bases, with 9 bases spanning the gap.

The chain is built from TRBV16 and TRBJ2-1; a weak D match, TRBD1 (6 bases). The germline gives CDR1 KGHSY, CDR2 FQNENV. CDR3 length: 14 amino acids. Trimming pared 0 bases from V and 9 bases from J, leaving 12 bases between. The CDR3 region is CASSQSRVGAEQFF. CDR3 DNA: TGTGCCAGCAGCCAATCCCGCGTGGGGGCTGAGCAGTTCTTC. The full variable domain, its missing parts supplied by reference TRBV16 and TRBJ2-1, is GEEVAQTPKHLVRGEGQKAKLYCAPIKGHSYVFWYQQVLKNEFKFLISFQNENVFDETGMPKERFSAKCLPNSPCSLEIQATKLEDSAVYFCASSQSRVGAEQFFGPGTRLTVL.

The V and J genes are TRBV2 and TRBJ1-6; tentative D call: TRBD1 (5 bases). V shed 3 bases and J shed 4 bases, with 7 bases lying between them. The CDR3 sequence is 14 residues long. Looked up from germline, CDR1 is SNHLY and CDR2 is FYNNEI. The CDR3 loop is CASSDDSYNSPLHF. The CDR3 DNA is TGTGCCAGCAGTGACGACAGTTATAATTCACCCCTCCACTTT. The whole variable domain, remainder taken from reference TRBV2 and TRBJ1-6, is EPEVTQTPSHQVTQMGQEVILRCVPISNHLYFYWYRQILGQKVEFLVSFYNNEISEKSEIFDDQFSVERPDGSNFTLKIRSTKLEDSAMYFCASSDDSYNSPLHFGNGTRLTVT.

This chain uses TRBV24-1 with TRBJ1-1, with 8 nucleotides matching TRBD1. J lost 4 bases, V lost 9 bases, and 3 bases had no gene match. The length of the CDR3 is 12 residues. Germline values: CDR1 KGHDR, CDR2 SFDVKD. The CDR3 spells CATRGQGTEAFF. The CDR3 coding sequence is TGTGCCACCCGAGGACAGGGCACTGAAGCTTTCTTT.

The chain employs TRBV18 and TRBJ2-2, with 10 positions matching TRBD1. V was clipped by 5 bases and J by 4 bases; unmatched bases: 4. CDR1 is KGHSH, CDR2 LQKENI, per germline. CDR3 length: 15 residues. CDR3 sequence reads: CASSAGQGTTGELFF. CDR3 coding DNA: TGTGCCAGCTCAGCGGGACAGGGGACCACCGGGGAGCTGTTTTTT.

This rearrangement joins TRBV11-2 to TRBJ2-1; TRBD2 matches 9 bases. The CDR3 totals 15 residues. Germline V CDR1 and CDR2: SGHAT, FQNNGV. V dropped 7 bases and J dropped 7; count of bases not matched to a gene: 11. The CDR3 DNA follows: TGTGCCAGCACCAAGACAGCGGGGGGCATGAATGAGCAGTTCTTC. As protein: CASTKTAGGMNEQFF.

The V gene is TRBV7-2, the J gene TRBJ2-5; 9 bases match TRBD1. The J segment lost 2 bases and the V segment lost 5 bases, leaving 9 bases of the junction unmatched. Germline V gene lookup returns CDR1 SGHTA and CDR2 FQGNSA. The CDR3 is 16 residues long. The CDR3 loop reads CASSAGTGIGQETQYF. In DNA, the CDR3 is TGTGCCAGCAGCGCCGGGACAGGGATTGGGCAAGAGACCCAGTACTTC.

The chain uses TRBV2 and TRBJ2-3, with 7 bases fitting TRBD1. V lost 2 bases and J lost 4; bases outside the gene matches: 6. This CDR3 region has 15 residues. CDR1 is SNHLY, CDR2 FYNNEI, per germline. This chain's CDR3 is CASSEFGQGADTQYF. For the CDR3, the DNA is TGTGCCAGCAGTGAATTTGGGCAGGGGGCAGATACGCAGTATTTT.

V usage is TRBV2 and J usage is TRBJ1-5; D perhaps matches TRBD1 (6 bases). Trimming shortened V by 0 bases and J by 0 bases, and 18 bases separated the two germline ends. The CDR3 consists of 19 residues. Per the germline V gene, CDR1 is SNHLY and CDR2 is FYNNEI. The CDR3: CASSEALGERGNSNQPQHF. The CDR3 DNA reads TGTGCCAGCAGTGAAGCGCTGGGGGAAAGGGGGAATAGCAATCAGCCCCAGCATTTT.

The sample holds a few counts of this clone. V and J are TRBV19 and TRBJ2-2; 8 bases fit TRBD2. Germline V gives CDR1 LNHDA, CDR2 SQIVND (reference sequence). The CDR3 runs 16 residues. V trimming: 3 bases; J trimming: 4 bases; junction bases outside the gene matches: 7. The DNA of the CDR3 is TGTGCCAGTAGTATCCGTAGCGGGAAGAGCACCGGGGAGCTGTTTTTT. Amino acids: CASSIRSGKSTGELFF.

This chain joins TRBV3-1 (or the pseudogene TRBV3-2) and TRBJ1-1; D remains unclear. Trimming took off 4 bases at V and 4 bases at J, with 10 bases between the two ends. CDR1 LGHDT and CDR2 YNNKEL come from the germline V gene (reference sequence). The length of the CDR3 is 13 residues. CDR3 sequence (DNA): TGTGCCAGCAGCCTTGCGAGTGGCACTGAAGCTTTCTTT. Amino acids: CASSLASGTEAFF.

Only one count was recorded for this clone. This CDR3 reads CASSKGQGGSYEQYF. CDR3 DNA sequence: TGCGCCAGCAGCAAGGGACAGGGGGGGTCCTACGAGCAGTACTTC. The V and J genes are TRBV5-1 and TRBJ2-7; TRBD1 agrees at 11 bases. The CDR3 is 15 residues long. Germline CDR1 reads SGHRS; CDR2 reads YFSETQ. Trimming at V came to 4 bases and at J to 1 base, leaving 4 bases not matched to a gene. Using reference TRBV5-1 and TRBJ2-7 for the parts outside the CDR3, the full variable domain is KAGVTQTPRYLIKTRGQQVTLSCSPISGHRSVSWYQQTPGQGLQFLFEYFSETQRNKGNFPGRFSGRQFSNSRSEMNVSTLELGDSALYLCASSKGQGGSYEQYFGPGTRLTVT.

J is TRBJ1-1 and V is TRBV29-1; no clear D. Germline V gene sequence: CDR1 SQVTM, CDR2 ANQGSEA. V was pared by 5 bases and J by 0 bases, with 10 bases between. This CDR3 comprises 13 residues. CDR3 coding DNA: TGCAGCGTTCAACTATGGGTGAACACTGAAGCTTTCTTT. The encoded protein is CSVQLWVNTEAFF.

CDR3 coding DNA: TGTGCCAGCAGCCCACTAGCGGGAGGAGACAATGAGCAGTTCTTC. It is translated as CASSPLAGGDNEQFF. The genes are TRBV9 and TRBJ2-1; 12 bases match TRBD2. Germline V lookup: CDR1 SGDLS, CDR2 YYNGEE. With 4 bases clipped from V and 5 bases from J, the junction kept 4 bases outside the gene matches. The CDR3 has 15 amino acids. The whole variable domain, remainder taken from reference TRBV9 and TRBJ2-1, is DSGVTQTPKHLITATGQRVTLRCSPRSGDLSVYWYQQSLDQGLQFLIQYYNGEERAKGNILERFSAQQFPDLHSELNLSSLELGDSALYFCASSPLAGGDNEQFFGPGTRLTVL.

The CDR3 region is CASSGRTGGKDGYTF. As DNA, the CDR3 is TGTGCCAGCAGCGGGCGGACAGGGGGGAAAGATGGCTACACCTTC. V gene TRBV7-2 combines with J gene TRBJ1-2, with 10 bases identical to TRBD1. From germline, CDR1 is SGHTA and CDR2 FQGNSA. Trimming took 5 bases from V and 6 from J; bases not matched to a gene: 9. The CDR3 has 15 residues.